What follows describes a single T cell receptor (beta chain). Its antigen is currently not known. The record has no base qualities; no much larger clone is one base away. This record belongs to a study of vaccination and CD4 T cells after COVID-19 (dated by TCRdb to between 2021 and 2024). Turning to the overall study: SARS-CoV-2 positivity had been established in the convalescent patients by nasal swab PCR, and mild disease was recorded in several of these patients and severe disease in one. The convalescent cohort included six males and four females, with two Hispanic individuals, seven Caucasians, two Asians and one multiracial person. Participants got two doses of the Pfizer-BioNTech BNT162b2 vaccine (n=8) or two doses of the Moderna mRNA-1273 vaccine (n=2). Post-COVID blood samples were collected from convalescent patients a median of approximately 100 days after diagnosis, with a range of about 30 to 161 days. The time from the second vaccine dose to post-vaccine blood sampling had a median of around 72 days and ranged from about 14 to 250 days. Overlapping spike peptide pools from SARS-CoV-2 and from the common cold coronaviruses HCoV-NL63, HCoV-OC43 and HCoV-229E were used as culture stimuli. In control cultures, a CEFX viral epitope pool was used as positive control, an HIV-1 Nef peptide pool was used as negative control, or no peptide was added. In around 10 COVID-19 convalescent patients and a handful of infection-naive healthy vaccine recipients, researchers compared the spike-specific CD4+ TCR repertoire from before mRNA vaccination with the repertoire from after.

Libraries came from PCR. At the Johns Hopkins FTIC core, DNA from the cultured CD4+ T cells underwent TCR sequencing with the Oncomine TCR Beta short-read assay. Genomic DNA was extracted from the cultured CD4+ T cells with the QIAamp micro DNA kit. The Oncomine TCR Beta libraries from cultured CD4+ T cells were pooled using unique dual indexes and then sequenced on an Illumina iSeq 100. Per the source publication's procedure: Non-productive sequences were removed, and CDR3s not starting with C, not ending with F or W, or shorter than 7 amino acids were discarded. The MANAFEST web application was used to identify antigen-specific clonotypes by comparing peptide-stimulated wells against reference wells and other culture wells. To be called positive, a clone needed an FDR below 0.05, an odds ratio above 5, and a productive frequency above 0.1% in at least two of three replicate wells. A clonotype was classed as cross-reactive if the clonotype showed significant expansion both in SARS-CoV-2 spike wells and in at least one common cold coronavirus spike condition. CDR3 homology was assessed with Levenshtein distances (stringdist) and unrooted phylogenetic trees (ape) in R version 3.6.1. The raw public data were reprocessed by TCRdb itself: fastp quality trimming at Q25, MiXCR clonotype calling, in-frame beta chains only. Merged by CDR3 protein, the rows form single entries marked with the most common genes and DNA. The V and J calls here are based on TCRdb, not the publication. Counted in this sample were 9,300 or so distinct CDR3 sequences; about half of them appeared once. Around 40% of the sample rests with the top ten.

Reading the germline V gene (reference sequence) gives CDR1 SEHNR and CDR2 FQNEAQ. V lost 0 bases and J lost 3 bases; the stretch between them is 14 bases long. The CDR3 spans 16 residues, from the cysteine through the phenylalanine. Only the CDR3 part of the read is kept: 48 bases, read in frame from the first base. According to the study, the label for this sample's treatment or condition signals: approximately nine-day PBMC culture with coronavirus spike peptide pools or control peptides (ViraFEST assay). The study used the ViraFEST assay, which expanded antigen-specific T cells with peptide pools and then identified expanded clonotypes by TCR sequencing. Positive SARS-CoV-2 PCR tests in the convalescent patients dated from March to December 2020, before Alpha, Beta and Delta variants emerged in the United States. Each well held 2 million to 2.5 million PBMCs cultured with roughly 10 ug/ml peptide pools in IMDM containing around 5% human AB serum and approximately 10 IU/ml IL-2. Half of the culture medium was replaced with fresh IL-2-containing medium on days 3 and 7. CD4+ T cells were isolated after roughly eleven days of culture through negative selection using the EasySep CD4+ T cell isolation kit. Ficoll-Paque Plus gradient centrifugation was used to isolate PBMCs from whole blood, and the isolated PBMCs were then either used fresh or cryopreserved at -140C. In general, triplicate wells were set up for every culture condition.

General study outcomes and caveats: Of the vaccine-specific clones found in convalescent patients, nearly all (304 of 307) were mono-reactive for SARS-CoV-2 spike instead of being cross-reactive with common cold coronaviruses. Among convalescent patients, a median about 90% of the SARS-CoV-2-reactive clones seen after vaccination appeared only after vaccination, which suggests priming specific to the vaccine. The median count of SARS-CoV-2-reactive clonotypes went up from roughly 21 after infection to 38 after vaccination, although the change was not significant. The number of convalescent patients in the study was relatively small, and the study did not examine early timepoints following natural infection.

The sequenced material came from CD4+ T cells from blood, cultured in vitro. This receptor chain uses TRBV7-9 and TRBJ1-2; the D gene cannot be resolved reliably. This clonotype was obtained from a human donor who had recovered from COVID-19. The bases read TGTGCCAGCAGCTTAGCACGTCCGGGATCCTACTATGGCTACACCTTC. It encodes CASSLARPGSYYGYTF.